The subject of this entry is one TCR beta chain. This clonotype was counted ten times or more. The clone's antigen remains unknown. The record has no base qualities; no much larger clone is one base away. The sample is drawn from a study of CD8+CD57+ T cells in acquired aplastic anemia (dated by TCRdb to 2016 to 2018). For context, the study as a whole: Extracted DNA from sorted CD4+ and CD8+ cells averaged around 3.3 ug, ranging from roughly 0.2 to 30 ug. CD8+CD57+ expansion was defined as a frequency above the mean frequency observed in healthy subjects. Beyond this particular receptor, the publication reports: No significant difference in CD8+ Simpson's diversity was found between patients and healthy controls (P=0.060). Roughly 30 CD8+ CDR3 sequences were found to be shared between patients and controls, but these sequences appeared to be highly expressed in patients and within the immunodominant clones of the patients.

Expansion of CD8+CD57+ cells had been shown by flow cytometry in the patients chosen for sequencing. Every patient had severe acquired aplastic anemia, diagnosed using the International Study of Aplastic Anemia and Agranulocytosis and Camitta criteria. No therapy had been received by the patients at the time of blood sampling. The study deep-sequenced TCR repertoires of sorted CD4+ and CD8+ blood T cells from severe aplastic anemia patients and healthy subjects. In the USA, patient enrollment took place under clinicaltrials.gov protocols 00001620, 01623167, 00001397, 00071045, 00081523 and 00961064. Ficoll-Paque density gradient centrifugation was used to isolate peripheral blood mononuclear cells. CD4+ and CD8+ T cells were sorted by FACS or magnetic beads before DNA extraction. Genomic DNA served as template for TCR beta VDJ combination and CDR3 sequence profiling. An Illumina HiSeq 2000 was used for TCR repertoire sequencing. The authors' analysis ran thus. TRBV/TRBJ rearrangement plots, CDR3 size and DJ length profiles, and Simpson's diversity index were used to evaluate the repertoires. The most abundant DNA sequence in the deep sequencing data was defined as the immunodominant clone. CDR3 amino acid sequences were checked for sharing between subjects and were compared against published repertoires and the VDJdb database. The public sequencing data were trimmed at Q25 with fastp and processed into clonotypes with MiXCR by TCRdb, which kept only in-frame beta chains. Identical CDR3 protein sequences are pooled into one entry, listed with their most common genes and DNA. The V and J calls reflect TCRdb's pipeline rather than the authors' work. The sample contains around 200,000 distinct CDR3 sequences, about half of them found a single time. The ten largest clones capture just under 20% of the sample.

This clonotype was sampled from a human donor with aplastic anemia. Sequences were obtained from sorted CD4+, CD8+, or CD8+CD57+ T cells (not recorded which) from PBMCs.

The CDR3 here reads CSAGRGGNTEAFF. In nucleotides, the sequence is TGCAGTGCTGGGAGGGGGGGAAACACTGAAGCTTTCTTT. The rearrangement joined TRBV20-1 to TRBJ1-1; matching of 6 bases hints at TRBD1 as the D gene. Its CDR3 holds 13 amino acids, cysteine through phenylalanine. Only the CDR3 DNA stays, 39 bases, in frame from base 1. Per the germline V gene (reference sequence), DFQATT is the CDR1 and SNEGSKA is the CDR2. Trimming removed 5 bases from V and 2 bases from J, leaving 12 bases between the germline ends.